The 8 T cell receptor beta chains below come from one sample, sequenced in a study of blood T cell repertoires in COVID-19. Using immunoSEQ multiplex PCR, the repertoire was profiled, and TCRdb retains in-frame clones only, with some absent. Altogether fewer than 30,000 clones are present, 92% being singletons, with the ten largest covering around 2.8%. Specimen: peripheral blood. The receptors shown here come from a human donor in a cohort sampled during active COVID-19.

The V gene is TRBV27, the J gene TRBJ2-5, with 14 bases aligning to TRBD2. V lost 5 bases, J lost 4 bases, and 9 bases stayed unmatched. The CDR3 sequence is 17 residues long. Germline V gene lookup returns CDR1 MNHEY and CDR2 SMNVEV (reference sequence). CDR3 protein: CASSPHHGTSGGETQYF. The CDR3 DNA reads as TGTGCCAGCAGTCCTCACCACGGGACTAGCGGGGGAGAGACCCAGTACTTC.

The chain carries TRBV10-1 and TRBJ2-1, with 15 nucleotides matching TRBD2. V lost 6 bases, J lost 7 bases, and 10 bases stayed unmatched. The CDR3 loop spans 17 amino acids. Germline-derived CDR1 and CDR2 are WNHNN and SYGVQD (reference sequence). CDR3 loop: CASRSGLAGGPGNEQFF. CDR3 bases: TGCGCCAGCAGGTCAGGACTAGCGGGGGGGCCTGGGAATGAGCAGTTCTTC.

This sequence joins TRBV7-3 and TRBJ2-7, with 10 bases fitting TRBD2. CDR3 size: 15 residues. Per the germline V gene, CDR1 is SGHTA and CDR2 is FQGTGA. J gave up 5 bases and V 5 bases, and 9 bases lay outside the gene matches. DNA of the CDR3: TGTGCCAGCAGCGCCTCCGGGACTAGCGTCCACGAGCAGTACTTC. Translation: CASSASGTSVHEQYF.

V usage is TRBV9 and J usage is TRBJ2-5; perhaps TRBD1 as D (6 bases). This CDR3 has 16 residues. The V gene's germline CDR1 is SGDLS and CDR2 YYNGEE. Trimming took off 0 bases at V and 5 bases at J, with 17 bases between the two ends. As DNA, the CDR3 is TGTGCCAGCAGCGTAGGGGCCAGGGGCCGAGGGGAGACCCAGTACTTC. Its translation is CASSVGARGRGETQYF.

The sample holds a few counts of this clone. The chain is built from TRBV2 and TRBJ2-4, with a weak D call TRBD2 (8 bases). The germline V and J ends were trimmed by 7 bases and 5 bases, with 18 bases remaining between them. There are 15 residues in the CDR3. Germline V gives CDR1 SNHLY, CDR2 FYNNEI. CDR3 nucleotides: TGTGCCAGCATCCTCACGGGAGGGGGCCAAAACATTCAGTACTTC. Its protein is CASILTGGGQNIQYF.

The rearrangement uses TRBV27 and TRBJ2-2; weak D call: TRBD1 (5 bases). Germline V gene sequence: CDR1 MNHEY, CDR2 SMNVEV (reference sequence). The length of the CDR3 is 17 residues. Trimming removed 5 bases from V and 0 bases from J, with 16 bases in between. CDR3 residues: CASSSPGLGANTGELFF. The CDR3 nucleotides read TGTGCCAGCAGTAGCCCCGGTTTAGGGGCGAACACCGGGGAGCTGTTTTTT.

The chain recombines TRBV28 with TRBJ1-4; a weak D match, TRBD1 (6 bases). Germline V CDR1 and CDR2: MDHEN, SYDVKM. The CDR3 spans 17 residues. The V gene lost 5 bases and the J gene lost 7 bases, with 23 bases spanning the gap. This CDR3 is CASSLQKTGTSLEKLFF. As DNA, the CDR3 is TGTGCCAGCAGTCTCCAGAAAACAGGGACGAGCCTTGAAAAACTGTTTTTT.

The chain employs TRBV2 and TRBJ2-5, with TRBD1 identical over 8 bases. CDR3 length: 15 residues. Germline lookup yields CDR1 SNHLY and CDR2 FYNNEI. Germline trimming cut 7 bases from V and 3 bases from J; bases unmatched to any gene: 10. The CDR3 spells CASKDRGWGEETQYF. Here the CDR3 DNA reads TGTGCCAGCAAAGACAGGGGATGGGGTGAAGAGACCCAGTACTTC.